What follows is one TCR beta chain and its context. The target antigen is unknown. CDR3 length equals 12 residues. Germline assignment: CDR1 SNHLY and CDR2 FYNNEI. The V end lost 7 bases, the J end lost 4 bases, and 8 bases lay between the germline ends. This specimen belongs to a study of Graves' ophthalmopathy and Graves' hyperthyroidism. Study details: Investigators collected peripheral blood at initial diagnosis, before any treatment was given.

TCR beta CDR3 amplification used RNA transcripts. Amplification began with first-round RT-PCR using HTBI primers, then second-round multiplex PCR was performed. TCRdb processed the multiplex PCR reads anew with MiXCR; each CDR3 protein has one entry. The sample yields hundreds of thousands of distinct CDR3 sequences, about 47% seen once. PBMCs were obtained from 10 ml of fresh peripheral blood. Study-level points and caveats: Most expanded thyroid clonotypes above 0.001 frequency also appeared in blood.

Sequences were obtained from peripheral blood. The chain combines TRBV2 with TRBJ1-3, with D perhaps TRBD1 (5 bases). This receptor was taken from an adult man with Graves' ophthalmopathy. The CDR3 DNA reads TGTGCCAGCATAGGGGAAGGAAACACCATATATTTT. The encoded protein is CASIGEGNTIYF. Full variable domain (missing parts from reference TRBV2 and TRBJ1-3): EPEVTQTPSHQVTQMGQEVILRCVPISNHLYFYWYRQILGQKVEFLVSFYNNEISEKSEIFDDQFSVERPDGSNFTLKIRSTKLEDSAMYFCASIGEGNTIYFGEGSWLTVV.